The 19 T cell receptor beta chains given below trace back to one sample, sequenced in a study of blood T cell repertoires in COVID-19. Produced via immunoSEQ multiplex PCR; TCRdb's table is partial and in-frame only. The sample has 200,000 to 300,000 clones, more than 70% seen once. The specimen sequenced was PBMCs or T cells enriched from blood (not recorded which). The receptor set was obtained from a woman aged 40-49 years with acute COVID-19.

This chain links TRBV4-1 with TRBJ1-1; 9 bases line up with TRBD1. The CDR3 extends over 16 amino acids. CDR1 is MGHRA, CDR2 YSYEKL, per germline. J was trimmed by 1 base and V by 4 bases; bases with no gene match: 7. The CDR3 here is CASSPGQGGRNTEAFF. As DNA, the CDR3 is TGCGCCAGCAGCCCGGGACAGGGTGGTAGGAACACTGAAGCTTTCTTT.

The CDR3 is CASSQGPGQAKNIQYF. As DNA, the CDR3 is TGTGCCAGCAGTCAAGGACCGGGACAGGCCAAAAACATTCAGTACTTC. The rearrangement joins TRBV11-2 to TRBJ2-4, with 7 nucleotides matching TRBD1. J gave up 1 base and V 6 bases, and 9 bases lay outside the gene matches. This CDR3 region has 16 residues. CDR1 SGHAT and CDR2 FQNNGV come from the germline V gene.

The chain employs TRBV9 and TRBJ1-6, with 10 bases matching TRBD1. The V and J ends lost 4 bases and 14 bases, in that order; junction bases with no gene match: 12. The CDR3 length is 15 residues. Germline lookup yields CDR1 SGDLS and CDR2 YYNGEE. CDR3 amino acids: CASSIGTGETGTLHF. The CDR3 DNA sequence: TGTGCCAGCAGCATCGGGACAGGGGAAACAGGCACCCTCCACTTT. Using reference TRBV9 and TRBJ1-6 for the parts outside the CDR3, the full variable domain is DSGVTQTPKHLITATGQRVTLRCSPRSGDLSVYWYQQSLDQGLQFLIQYYNGEERAKGNILERFSAQQFPDLHSELNLSSLELGDSALYFCASSIGTGETGTLHFGNGTRLTVT.

This sequence joins TRBV7-2 and TRBJ2-7; tentatively, D is TRBD2 (6 bases). The CDR3 runs to 17 residues. Trimming took off 1 base at V and 2 bases at J, with 18 bases between the two ends. Per the germline V gene, CDR1 is SGHTA and CDR2 is FQGNSA. The CDR3 region is CASSLDSVGSGAYEQYV. In DNA form, the CDR3 reads TGTGCCAGCAGCTTAGACTCAGTTGGTAGCGGAGCCTACGAGCAGTACGTC.

This sequence joins TRBV7-2 and TRBJ2-3; TRBD1 matches at 7 bases. The CDR3 covers 16 residues. Trimming removed 5 bases from V and 1 base from J; junction bases left unmatched: 9. Looked up from germline, CDR1 is SGHTA and CDR2 is FQGNSA. The chain's CDR3 is CASSRKRQGGTDTQYF. CDR3 bases: TGTGCCAGCAGCCGTAAACGACAGGGAGGCACAGATACGCAGTATTTT. Variable domain in full (rest from reference TRBV7-2 and TRBJ2-3): GAGVSQSPSNKVTEKGKDVELRCDPISGHTALYWYRQSLGQGLEFLIYFQGNSAPDKSGLPSDRFSAERTGGSVSTLTIQRTQQEDSAVYLCASSRKRQGGTDTQYFGPGTRLTVL.

This chain uses TRBV11-2 with TRBJ1-1, with TRBD1 matching 8 bases. Germline loops: CDR1 SGHAT, CDR2 FQNNGV. The CDR3 extends over 15 amino acids. With V trimmed by 4 bases and J by 1 base, 5 bases remained unmatched. In nucleotides, the CDR3 is TGTGCCAGCAGCTGGACAGGGCGGGGGAACACTGAAGCTTTCTTT. Translation: CASSWTGRGNTEAFF.

This clone was seen a few times. The CDR3 nucleotides are TGTGCCAGCATGGAGGGGCGAATCTCGTCCTACGAGCAGTACTTC. Amino acids: CASMEGRISSYEQYF. The chain carries TRBV7-9 and TRBJ2-7; D possibly corresponds to TRBD2 (6 bases). The germline V gene has CDR1 SEHNR and CDR2 FQNEAQ (reference sequence). The CDR3 length is 15 residues. Deletions cut 7 bases from V and 1 base from J, with 17 bases between.

The V and J genes are TRBV6-9 and TRBJ2-2, with TRBD1 as a possible D gene (7 bases). The germline V gene encodes CDR1 MNHGY and CDR2 SVAAGI. With 3 bases removed from V and 6 bases from J, the gap between germline ends came to 14 bases. This CDR3 comprises 15 residues. DNA of the CDR3: TGTGCCAGCAGTTACCCAGGCAGGGGGGCCGGGGAGCTGTTTTTT. Encoded protein: CASSYPGRGAGELFF.

The table lists this clone with a few counts. V usage is TRBV18 and J usage is TRBJ1-1; no clear D. Trimming took off 2 bases at V and 11 bases at J, with 18 bases between the two ends. The CDR3 covers 14 residues. Germline V gives CDR1 KGHSH, CDR2 LQKENI. The chain's CDR3 is CASSPVDRVLSAFF. The CDR3 DNA is TGTGCCAGCTCACCAGTCGATCGGGTACTGAGTGCTTTCTTT.

This rearrangement joins TRBV11-2 to TRBJ2-7; 8 positions match TRBD1. Per the germline V gene, CDR1 is SGHAT and CDR2 is FQNNGV. After removal of 5 bases from V and 4 bases from J, the junction contained 7 bases not matched to a gene. The CDR3 extends over 14 amino acids. The DNA of the CDR3 is TGTGCCAGCAGCGCCGGGACAGGCCCTTACGAGCAGTACTTC. It specifies CASSAGTGPYEQYF.

V gene TRBV29-1 combines with J gene TRBJ2-1; TRBD2 matches 9 bases. Looked up from germline, CDR1 is SQVTM and CDR2 is ANQGSEA. The CDR3 is 16 amino acids. The junction had 10 bases not matched to a gene; V was cut back by 4 bases and J by 3 bases. In DNA form, the CDR3 reads TGCAGCGTTGCCCAGCTGTCTAGCGGGGACTACAATGAGCAGTTCTTC. Amino acids: CSVAQLSSGDYNEQFF.

This chain joins TRBV11-3 and TRBJ2-1; 7 bases map to TRBD2. The V gene's germline CDR1 is SGHNT and CDR2 YENEEA. The CDR3 has 15 residues. J was trimmed by 9 bases and V by 5 bases; bases with no gene match: 13. CDR3 loop: CASSRAGTGGGEQFF. CDR3 sequence (DNA): TGTGCCAGCAGCCGAGCCGGGACTGGGGGGGGTGAGCAGTTCTTC. Looking up the rest from reference TRBV11-3 and TRBJ2-1 gives the full variable domain: EAGVVQSPRYKIIEKKQPVAFWCNPISGHNTLYWYLQNLGQGPELLIRYENEEAVDDSQLPKDRFSAERLKGVDSTLKIQPAELGDSAVYLCASSRAGTGGGEQFFGPGTRLTVL.

This clone was detected only a few times. The gene calls are TRBV7-9 and TRBJ1-2; 7 nucleotides align to TRBD1. The germline gives CDR1 SEHNR, CDR2 FQNEAQ (reference sequence). CDR3 size: 12 residues. Unmatched junction bases numbered 3, after V lost 5 bases and J lost 6 bases. The CDR3 reads CASSNRGNGYTF. For the CDR3, the DNA is TGTGCCAGCAGCAACAGGGGTAATGGCTACACCTTC.

The V call is TRBV12-5, the J call TRBJ2-1; 12 bases line up with TRBD1. The CDR3 is made up of 15 amino acids. Germline assignment: CDR1 LGHNT and CDR2 FRNRAP. After removal of 0 bases from V and 10 bases from J, the junction contained 4 bases not matched to a gene. The CDR3 sequence is CASGLVGQGAKEQFF. The CDR3 coding sequence is TGTGCTAGTGGTTTGGTGGGACAGGGGGCGAAGGAGCAGTTCTTC. Variable domain in full (rest from reference TRBV12-5 and TRBJ2-1): DARVTQTPRHKVTEMGQEVTMRCQPILGHNTVFWYRQTMMQGLELLAYFRNRAPLDDSGMPKDRFSAEMPDATLATLKIQPSEPRDSAVYFCASGLVGQGAKEQFFGPGTRLTVL.

The CDR3 here is CAWRTRGSNTGELFF. DNA of the CDR3: TGTGCCTGGAGAACCAGGGGTTCTAACACCGGGGAGCTGTTTTTT. The chain recombines TRBV30 with TRBJ2-2, with TRBD1 as a possible D gene (6 bases). V was pared by 3 bases and J by 2 bases, with 13 bases between. Germline CDR1 GTSNPN, CDR2 SVGIG (reference sequence). The CDR3 extends over 15 amino acids.

The rearrangement uses TRBV29-1 and TRBJ1-1, with 8 nucleotides matching TRBD1. The V gene's germline CDR1 is SQVTM and CDR2 ANQGSEA. CDR3 length: 14 residues. V dropped 7 bases and J dropped 1; count of bases not matched to a gene: 8. CDR3 nucleotide sequence: TGCAGCGGAACACAGGGGGGGGCGAACACTGAAGCTTTCTTT. Translation gives CSGTQGGANTEAFF.

The CDR3 loop is CASRDSGFNEQFF. The CDR3 nucleotides are TGTGCCAGTAGAGACAGTGGATTCAATGAGCAGTTCTTC. This sequence joins TRBV19 and TRBJ2-1; tentative D call: TRBD1 (5 bases). Per the germline V gene, CDR1 is LNHDA and CDR2 is SQIVND (reference sequence). Trimming removed 6 bases at V and 6 bases at J, with 12 bases between. The CDR3 length is 13 residues.

This clone occurred a few times. The chain uses TRBV29-1 and TRBJ2-5, with TRBD1 matching 8 bases. Germline assignment: CDR1 SQVTM and CDR2 ANQGSEA. V lost 8 bases, J lost 1 base, and 6 bases stayed unmatched. This CDR3 has 13 residues. The CDR3, as DNA: TGCAGCATCAAGGACAGGGCCCAAGAGACCCAGTACTTC. Its translation is CSIKDRAQETQYF.

The J gene is TRBJ1-2, the V gene TRBV7-2; 7 bases match TRBD1. Germline CDR1 and CDR2: SGHTA and FQGNSA. The CDR3 spans 15 residues. Trimming at V came to 5 bases and at J to 2 bases, leaving 8 bases not matched to a gene. The CDR3 reads CASSLGLTGNYGYTF. The CDR3 coding sequence is TGTGCCAGCAGCCTAGGGTTGACAGGGAACTATGGCTACACCTTC.